The source of this T cell receptor (beta chain) is a study of beta chain features in type 1 diabetes. About the study: Researchers looked at around 100 million sorted cells across all samples. Overall study results and limits: People with Type 1 diabetes carried modestly yet significantly shorter TCRB CDR3s in all four CD4+ subsets.

Trimming removed 4 bases from V and 1 base from J, with 10 bases in between. CDR1 is LNHDA, CDR2 SQIVND, per germline (reference sequence). The CDR3 spans 14 residues. Reverse transcribing all isolated RNA meant expressed TCRB transcripts were sequenced. Profiling relied on immunoSEQ multiplex PCR, and the TCRdb table lists in-frame clones only, not all of them. The sample has 300,000 to 350,000 clones, 13% seen once; the top ten hold about 0.016%. This clone was observed a few times. Its antigen is still unknown. The sequence was collected from a woman between 18 and 29 years old with type 1 diabetes. The material sequenced was naive CD4+ T cells from blood. The chain joins TRBV19 to TRBJ1-1; D possibly corresponds to TRBD1 (5 bases). The CDR3 DNA reads TGTGCCAGTAGTACCGACAGATGGAACACTGAAGCTTTCTTT. Translating gives CASSTDRWNTEAFF. The complete variable domain, with remaining parts taken from reference TRBV19 and TRBJ1-1, reads DGGITQSPKYLFRKEGQNVTLSCEQNLNHDAMYWYRQDPGQGLRLIYYSQIVNDFQKGDIAEGYSVSREKKESFPLTVTSAQKNPTAFYLCASSTDRWNTEAFFGQGTRLTVV.